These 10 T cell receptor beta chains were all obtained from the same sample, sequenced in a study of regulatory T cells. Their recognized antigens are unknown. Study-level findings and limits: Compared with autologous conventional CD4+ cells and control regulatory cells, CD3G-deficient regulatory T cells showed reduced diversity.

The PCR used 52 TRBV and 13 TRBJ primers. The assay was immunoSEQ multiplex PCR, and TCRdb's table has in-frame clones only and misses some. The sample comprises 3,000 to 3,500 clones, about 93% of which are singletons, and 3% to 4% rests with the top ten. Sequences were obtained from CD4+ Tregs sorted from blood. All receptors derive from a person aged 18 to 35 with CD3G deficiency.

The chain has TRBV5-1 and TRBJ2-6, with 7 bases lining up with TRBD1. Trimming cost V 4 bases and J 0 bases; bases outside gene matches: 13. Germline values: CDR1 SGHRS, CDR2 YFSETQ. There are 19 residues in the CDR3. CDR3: CASSPETGFDYSGANVLTF. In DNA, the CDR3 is TGCGCCAGCAGCCCGGAGACAGGGTTCGACTACTCTGGGGCCAACGTCCTGACTTTC.

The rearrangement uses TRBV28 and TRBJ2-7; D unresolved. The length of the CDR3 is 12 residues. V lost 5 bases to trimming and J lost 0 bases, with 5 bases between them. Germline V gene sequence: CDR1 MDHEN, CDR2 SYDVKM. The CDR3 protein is CASSPSSYEQYF. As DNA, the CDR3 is TGTGCCAGCAGTCCGAGCTCCTACGAGCAGTACTTC.

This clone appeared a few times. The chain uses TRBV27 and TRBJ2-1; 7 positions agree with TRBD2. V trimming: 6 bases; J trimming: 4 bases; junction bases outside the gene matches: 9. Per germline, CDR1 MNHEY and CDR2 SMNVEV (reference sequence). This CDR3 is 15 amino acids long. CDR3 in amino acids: CASSRRSGFYNEQFF. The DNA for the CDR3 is TGTGCCAGCAGCCGCCGTAGCGGGTTTTACAATGAGCAGTTCTTC.

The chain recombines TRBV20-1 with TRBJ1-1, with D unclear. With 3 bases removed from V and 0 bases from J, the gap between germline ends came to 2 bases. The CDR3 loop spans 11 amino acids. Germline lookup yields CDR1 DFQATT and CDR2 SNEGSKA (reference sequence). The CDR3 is CSARLNTEAFF. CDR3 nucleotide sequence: TGCAGTGCTAGGTTGAACACTGAAGCTTTCTTT.

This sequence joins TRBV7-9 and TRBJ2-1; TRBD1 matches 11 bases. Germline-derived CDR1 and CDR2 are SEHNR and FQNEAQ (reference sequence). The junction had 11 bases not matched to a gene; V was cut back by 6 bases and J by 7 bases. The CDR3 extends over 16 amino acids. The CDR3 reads CASSSPGTGGKNEQFF. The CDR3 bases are TGTGCCAGCAGTTCCCCCGGGACAGGGGGTAAGAATGAGCAGTTCTTC.

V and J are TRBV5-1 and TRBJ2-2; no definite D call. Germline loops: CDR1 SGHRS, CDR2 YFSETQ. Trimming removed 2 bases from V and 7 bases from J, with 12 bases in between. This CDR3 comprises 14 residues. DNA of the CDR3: TGCGCCAGCAGCTTAGGCTCGGAATTCGGGGAGCTGTTTTTT. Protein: CASSLGSEFGELFF.

The CDR3 loop is CASSPLRQENTGELFF. The CDR3 nucleotides are TGTGCCAGCAGCCCCCTTCGACAGGAGAACACCGGGGAGCTGTTTTTT. The V and J genes are TRBV28 and TRBJ2-2, with a possible D match to TRBD1 (6 bases). CDR1 and CDR2 from the germline V gene are MDHEN and SYDVKM. This CDR3 has 16 residues. Trimming shortened V by 6 bases and J by 1 base, and 15 bases separated the two germline ends.

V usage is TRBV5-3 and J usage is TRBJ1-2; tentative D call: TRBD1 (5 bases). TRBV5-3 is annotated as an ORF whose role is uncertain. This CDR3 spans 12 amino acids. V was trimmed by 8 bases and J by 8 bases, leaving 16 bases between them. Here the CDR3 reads CARTQGTEGYTF. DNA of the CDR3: TGTGCCAGGACCCAGGGCACCGAAGGCTACACCTTC.

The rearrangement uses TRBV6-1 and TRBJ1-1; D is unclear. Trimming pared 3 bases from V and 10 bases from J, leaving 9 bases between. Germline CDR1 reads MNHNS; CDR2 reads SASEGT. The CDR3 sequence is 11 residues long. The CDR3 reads CASSDFNRAFF. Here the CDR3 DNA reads TGTGCCAGCAGTGATTTCAACAGAGCTTTCTTT.

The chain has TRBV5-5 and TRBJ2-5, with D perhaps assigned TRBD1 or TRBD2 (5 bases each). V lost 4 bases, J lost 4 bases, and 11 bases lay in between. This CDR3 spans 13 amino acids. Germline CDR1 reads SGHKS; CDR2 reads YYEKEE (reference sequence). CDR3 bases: TGTGCCAGCAGCCCGGGACCCCTAGAGACCCAGTACTTC. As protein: CASSPGPLETQYF.